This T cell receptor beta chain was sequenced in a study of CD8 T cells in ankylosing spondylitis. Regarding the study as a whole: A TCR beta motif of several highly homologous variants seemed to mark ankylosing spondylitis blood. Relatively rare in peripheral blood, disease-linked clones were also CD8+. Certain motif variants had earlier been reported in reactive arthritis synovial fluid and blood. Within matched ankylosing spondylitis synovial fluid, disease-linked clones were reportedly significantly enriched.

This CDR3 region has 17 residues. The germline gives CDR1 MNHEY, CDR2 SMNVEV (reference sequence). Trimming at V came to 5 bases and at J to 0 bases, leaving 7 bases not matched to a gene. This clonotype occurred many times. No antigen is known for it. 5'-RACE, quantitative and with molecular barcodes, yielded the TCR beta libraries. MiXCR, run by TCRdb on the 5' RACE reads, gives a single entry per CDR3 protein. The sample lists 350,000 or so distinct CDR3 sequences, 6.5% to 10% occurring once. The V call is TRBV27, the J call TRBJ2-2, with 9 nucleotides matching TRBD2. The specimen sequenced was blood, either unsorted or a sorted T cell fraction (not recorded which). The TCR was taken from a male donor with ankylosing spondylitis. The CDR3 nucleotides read TGTGCCAGCAGTCCCCGAGTAGCGGGGGCGAACACCGGGGAGCTGTTTTTT. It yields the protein CASSPRVAGANTGELFF.